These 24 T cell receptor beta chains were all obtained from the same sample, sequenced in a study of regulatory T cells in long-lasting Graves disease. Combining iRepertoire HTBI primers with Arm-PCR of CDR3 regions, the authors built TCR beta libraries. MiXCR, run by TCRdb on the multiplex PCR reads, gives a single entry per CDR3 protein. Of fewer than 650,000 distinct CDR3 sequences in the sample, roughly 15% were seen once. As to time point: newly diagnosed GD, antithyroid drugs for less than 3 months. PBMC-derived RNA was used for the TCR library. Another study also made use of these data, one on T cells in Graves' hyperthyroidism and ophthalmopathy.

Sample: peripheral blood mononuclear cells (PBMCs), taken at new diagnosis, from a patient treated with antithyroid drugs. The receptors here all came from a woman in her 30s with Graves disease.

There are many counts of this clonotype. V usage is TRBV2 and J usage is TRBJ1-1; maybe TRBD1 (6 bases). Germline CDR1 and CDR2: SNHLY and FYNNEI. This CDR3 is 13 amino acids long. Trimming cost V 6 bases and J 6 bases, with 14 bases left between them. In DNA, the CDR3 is TGTGCCAGCAGCCCAAACAGGGAGTCTGAAGCTTTCTTT. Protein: CASSPNRESEAFF.

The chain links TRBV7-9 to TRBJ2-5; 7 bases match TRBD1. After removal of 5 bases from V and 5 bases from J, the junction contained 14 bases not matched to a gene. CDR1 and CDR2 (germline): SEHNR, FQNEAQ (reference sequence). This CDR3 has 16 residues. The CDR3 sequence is CASSPPRTDRAETQYF. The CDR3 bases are TGTGCCAGCAGCCCCCCGAGAACCGACAGGGCCGAGACCCAGTACTTC.

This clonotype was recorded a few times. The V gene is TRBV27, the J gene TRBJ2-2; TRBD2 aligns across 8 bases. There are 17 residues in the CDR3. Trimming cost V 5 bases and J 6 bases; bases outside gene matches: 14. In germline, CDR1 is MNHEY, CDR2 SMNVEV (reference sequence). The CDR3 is CASSRSPGLGVSGELFF. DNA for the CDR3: TGTGCCAGCAGTCGCTCCCCGGGACTAGGGGTTTCCGGGGAGCTGTTTTTT.

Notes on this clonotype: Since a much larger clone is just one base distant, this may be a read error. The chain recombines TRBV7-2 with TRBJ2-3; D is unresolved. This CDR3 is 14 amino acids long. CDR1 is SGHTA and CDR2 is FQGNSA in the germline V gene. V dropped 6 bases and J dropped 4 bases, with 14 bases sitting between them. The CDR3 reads CASSFPLRADTQYF. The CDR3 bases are TGTGCCAGCAGTTTCCCGCTAAGGGCAGATACGCAGTATTTT.

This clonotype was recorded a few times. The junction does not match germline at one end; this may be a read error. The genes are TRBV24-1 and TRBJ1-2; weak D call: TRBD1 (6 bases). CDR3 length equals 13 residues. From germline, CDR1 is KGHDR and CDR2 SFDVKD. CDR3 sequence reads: CATSVQGNNGYTF. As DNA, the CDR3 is TGTGCCACCAGTGTACAGGGTAACAATGGCTACACCTTC.

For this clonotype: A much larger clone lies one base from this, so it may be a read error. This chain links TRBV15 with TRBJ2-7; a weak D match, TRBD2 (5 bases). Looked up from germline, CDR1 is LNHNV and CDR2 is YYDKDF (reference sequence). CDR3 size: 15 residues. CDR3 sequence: CATSRVLLGAYELYF. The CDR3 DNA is TGTGCCACCAGCAGAGTATTGCTGGGAGCCTACGAGCTGTACTTC.

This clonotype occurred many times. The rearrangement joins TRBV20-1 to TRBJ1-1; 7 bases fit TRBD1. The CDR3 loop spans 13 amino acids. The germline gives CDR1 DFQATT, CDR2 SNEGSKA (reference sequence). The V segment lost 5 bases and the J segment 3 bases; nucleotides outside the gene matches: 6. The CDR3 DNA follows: TGCAGTGCTTACAGGGGTTGGGACACTGAAGCTTTCTTT. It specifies CSAYRGWDTEAFF.

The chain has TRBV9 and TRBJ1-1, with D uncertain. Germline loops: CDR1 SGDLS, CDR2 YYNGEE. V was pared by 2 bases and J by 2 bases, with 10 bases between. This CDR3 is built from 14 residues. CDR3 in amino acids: CASSVQGFNTEAFF. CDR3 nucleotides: TGTGCCAGCAGCGTGCAAGGCTTTAACACTGAAGCTTTCTTT. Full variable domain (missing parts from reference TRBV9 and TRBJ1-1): DSGVTQTPKHLITATGQRVTLRCSPRSGDLSVYWYQQSLDQGLQFLIQYYNGEERAKGNILERFSAQQFPDLHSELNLSSLELGDSALYFCASSVQGFNTEAFFGQGTRLTVV.

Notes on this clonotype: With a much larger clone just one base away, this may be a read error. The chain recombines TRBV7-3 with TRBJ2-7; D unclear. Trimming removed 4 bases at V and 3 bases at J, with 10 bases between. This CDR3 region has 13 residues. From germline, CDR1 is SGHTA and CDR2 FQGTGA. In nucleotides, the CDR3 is TGTGCCAGCAGCTCCTTTGGGGACTACGAGCAGTACTTC. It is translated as CASSSFGDYEQYF.

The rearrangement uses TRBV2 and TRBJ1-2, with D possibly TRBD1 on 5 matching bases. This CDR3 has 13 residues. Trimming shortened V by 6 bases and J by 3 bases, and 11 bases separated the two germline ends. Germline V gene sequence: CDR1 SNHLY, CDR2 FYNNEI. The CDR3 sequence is CASRGRGHYGYTF. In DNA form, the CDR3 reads TGTGCCAGCAGAGGGAGGGGACACTATGGCTACACCTTC. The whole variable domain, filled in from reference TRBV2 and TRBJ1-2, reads EPEVTQTPSHQVTQMGQEVILRCVPISNHLYFYWYRQILGQKVEFLVSFYNNEISEKSEIFDDQFSVERPDGSNFTLKIRSTKLEDSAMYFCASRGRGHYGYTFGSGTRLTVV.

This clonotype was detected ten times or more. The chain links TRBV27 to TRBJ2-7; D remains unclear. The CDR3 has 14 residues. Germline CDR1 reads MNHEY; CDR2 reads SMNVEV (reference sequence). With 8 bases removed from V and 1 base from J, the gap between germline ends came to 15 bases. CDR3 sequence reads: CASGHSVGSYEQYF. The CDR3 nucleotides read TGTGCCAGCGGGCACTCAGTTGGGTCCTACGAGCAGTACTTC.

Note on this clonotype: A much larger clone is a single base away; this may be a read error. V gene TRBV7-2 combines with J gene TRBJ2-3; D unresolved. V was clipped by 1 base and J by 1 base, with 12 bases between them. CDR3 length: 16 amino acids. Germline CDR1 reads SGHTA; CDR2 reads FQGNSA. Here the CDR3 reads CASSLEDPKGTDTQYF. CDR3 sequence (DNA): TGTGCCAGCAGCTTAGAAGACCCTAAGGGCACAGATACGCAGTATTTT.

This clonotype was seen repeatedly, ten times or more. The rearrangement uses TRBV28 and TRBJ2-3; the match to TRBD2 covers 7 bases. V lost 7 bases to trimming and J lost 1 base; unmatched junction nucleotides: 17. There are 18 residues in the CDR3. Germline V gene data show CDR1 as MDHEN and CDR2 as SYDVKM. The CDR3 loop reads CASKRDFGGGWGTDTQYF. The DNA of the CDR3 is TGTGCCAGCAAACGGGACTTTGGGGGGGGTTGGGGCACAGATACGCAGTATTTT.

CDR3 amino acids: CASTVESDRVNGYTF. DNA of the CDR3: TGTGCCAGCACCGTGGAATCAGACAGGGTGAATGGCTACACCTTC. This chain links TRBV2 with TRBJ1-2; 7 nucleotides agree with TRBD1. Germline lookup yields CDR1 SNHLY and CDR2 FYNNEI. The CDR3 loop spans 15 amino acids. V lost 7 bases, J lost 6 bases, and 14 bases stayed unmatched.

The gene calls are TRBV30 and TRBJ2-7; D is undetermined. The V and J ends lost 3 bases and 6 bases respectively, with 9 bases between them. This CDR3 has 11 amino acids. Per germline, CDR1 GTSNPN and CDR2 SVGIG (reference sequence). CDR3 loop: CAWRTGVEQYF. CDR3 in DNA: TGTGCCTGGAGGACCGGAGTCGAGCAGTACTTC.

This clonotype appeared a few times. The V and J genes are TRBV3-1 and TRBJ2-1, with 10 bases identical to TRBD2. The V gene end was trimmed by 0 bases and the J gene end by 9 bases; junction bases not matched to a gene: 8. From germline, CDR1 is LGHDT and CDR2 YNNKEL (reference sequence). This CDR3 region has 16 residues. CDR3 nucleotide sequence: TGTGCCAGCAGCCAAGACCCAAGCGGGAGGGCCGGTGAGCAGTTCTTC. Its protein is CASSQDPSGRAGEQFF.

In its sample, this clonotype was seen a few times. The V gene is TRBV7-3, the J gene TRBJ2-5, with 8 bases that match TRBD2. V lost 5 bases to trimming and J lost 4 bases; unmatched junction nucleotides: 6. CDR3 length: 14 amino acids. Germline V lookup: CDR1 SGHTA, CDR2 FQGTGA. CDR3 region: CASSQGTSTETQYF. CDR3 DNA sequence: TGTGCCAGCAGCCAAGGGACTAGTACAGAGACCCAGTACTTC.

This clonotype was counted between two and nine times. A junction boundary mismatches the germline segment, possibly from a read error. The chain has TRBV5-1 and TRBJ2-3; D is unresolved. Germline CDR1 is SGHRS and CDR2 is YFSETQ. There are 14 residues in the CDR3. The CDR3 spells CASSLGGVTDTQYF. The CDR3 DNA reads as TGTGCCAGCAGCTTGGGTGGGGTCACAGATACGCAGTATTTT.

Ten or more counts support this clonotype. The DNA for the CDR3 is TGTGCCAGCAGCCGAGGGACTAGTATTCCAGATACGCAGTATTTT. Its translation is CASSRGTSIPDTQYF. The rearrangement joins TRBV28 to TRBJ2-3, with 8 bases fitting TRBD2. Germline V CDR1 and CDR2: MDHEN, SYDVKM. Trimming cost V 6 bases and J 4 bases; bases outside gene matches: 9. The CDR3 runs 15 residues.

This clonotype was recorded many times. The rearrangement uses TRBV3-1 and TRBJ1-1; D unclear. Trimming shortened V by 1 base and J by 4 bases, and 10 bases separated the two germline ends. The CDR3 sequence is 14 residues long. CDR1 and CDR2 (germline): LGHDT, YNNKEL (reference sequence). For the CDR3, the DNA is TGTGCCAGCAGCCAAGGCGCGAGAGGCACTGAAGCTTTCTTT. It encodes CASSQGARGTEAFF.

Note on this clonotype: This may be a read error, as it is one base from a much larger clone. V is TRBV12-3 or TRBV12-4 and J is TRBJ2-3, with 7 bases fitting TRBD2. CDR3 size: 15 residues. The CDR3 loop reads CTSSLPGTGGDTQYF. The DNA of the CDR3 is TGTACCAGCAGTTTACCCGGGACGGGGGGAGATACGCAGTATTTT.

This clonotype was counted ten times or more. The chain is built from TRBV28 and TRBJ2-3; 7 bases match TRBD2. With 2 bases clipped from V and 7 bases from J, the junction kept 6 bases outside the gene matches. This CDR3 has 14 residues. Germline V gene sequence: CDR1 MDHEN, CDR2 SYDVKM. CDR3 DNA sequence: TGTGCCAGCAGTTTAGCGGGGGTGTGGAATACGCAGTATTTT. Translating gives CASSLAGVWNTQYF.

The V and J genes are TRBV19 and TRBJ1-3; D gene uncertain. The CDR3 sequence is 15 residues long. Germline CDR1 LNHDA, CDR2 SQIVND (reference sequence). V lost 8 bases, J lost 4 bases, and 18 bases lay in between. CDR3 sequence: CASQTRLPSGNTIYF. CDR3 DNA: TGTGCCAGTCAAACAAGACTGCCGTCGGGAAACACCATATATTTT.

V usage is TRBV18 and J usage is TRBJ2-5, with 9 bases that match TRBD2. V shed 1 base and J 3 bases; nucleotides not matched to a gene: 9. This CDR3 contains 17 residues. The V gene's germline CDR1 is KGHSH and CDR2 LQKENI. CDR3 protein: CASSPRGQAGGEETQYF. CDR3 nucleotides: TGTGCCAGCTCACCACGTGGACAAGCGGGAGGAGAAGAGACCCAGTACTTC.